The 32 T cell receptor beta chains below come from one sample, sequenced in a study of T cells in Graves' hyperthyroidism and ophthalmopathy (dated by TCRdb to about 2019). Libraries were prepared through multiplex PCR. Sequencing was performed on an Illumina HiSeq 2000. TCR beta CDR3 regions were amplified from RNA transcripts. The first round of RT-PCR for the TCR CDR3 was performed with the HTBI primer set and the Qiagen OneStep RT-PCR kit. TCRdb trimmed public reads at Q25 via fastp, called clones via MiXCR and kept in-frame beta chains. Rows matching on CDR3 protein sequence are summarized as one entry with the most common DNA and genes. The sample table lists about 250,000 distinct CDR3 sequences, around 22% of them with a count of one. The top ten clones comprise 50% to 75% of the sample. The specimen was blood. All receptors come from a man younger than 40 with Graves' ophthalmopathy.

The table lists this clonotype with many counts. The chain links TRBV12-3 or TRBV12-4 to TRBJ2-1; D may be TRBD2 (5 bases). This CDR3 has 16 residues. The V and J ends lost 6 bases and 1 base respectively, with 16 bases between them. In DNA, the CDR3 is TGTGCCAGCAGCTACGGAGCGGTCGGATCCTACAATGAGCAGTTCTTC. It yields the protein CASSYGAVGSYNEQFF.

The chain carries TRBV6-5 and TRBJ1-2, with TRBD1 as a possible D gene (6 bases). The germline gives CDR1 MNHEY, CDR2 SVGAGI. CDR3 size: 15 residues. V was clipped by 2 bases and J by 5 bases, with 15 bases between them. CDR3 region: CASSYGTTGAYGYTF. CDR3 bases: TGTGCCAGCAGTTACGGGACAACTGGCGCGTATGGCTACACCTTC.

The rearrangement joins TRBV20-1 to TRBJ2-3; D is uncertain. The germline gives CDR1 DFQATT, CDR2 SNEGSKA (reference sequence). CDR3 length: 11 amino acids. Trimming took off 2 bases at V and 4 bases at J, with 4 bases between the two ends. In DNA, the CDR3 is TGCAGTGCTAGAATCCCAGATACGCAGTATTTT. Encoded protein: CSARIPDTQYF.

The chain is built from TRBV4-1 and TRBJ1-1; no clear D gene. Trimming took off 3 bases at V and 2 bases at J, with 4 bases between the two ends. The length of the CDR3 is 12 residues. The germline gives CDR1 MGHRA, CDR2 YSYEKL. The CDR3 loop reads CASSQINTEAFF. The DNA of the CDR3 is TGCGCCAGCAGCCAGATTAACACTGAAGCTTTCTTT.

This clonotype has ten or more counts. The gene calls are TRBV5-1 and TRBJ1-1; 9 bases line up with TRBD1. The CDR3 contains 15 residues. V dropped 4 bases and J dropped 1; count of bases not matched to a gene: 5. CDR1 and CDR2 (germline): SGHRS, YFSETQ. The CDR3 DNA reads TGCGCCAGCAGCAATACGGGACAGGGGAACACTGAAGCTTTCTTT. As protein: CASSNTGQGNTEAFF.

In the case of this clonotype: This may be a read error, as it is one base from a much larger clone. V is TRBV2 and J is TRBJ1-5; 10 nucleotides line up with TRBD1. Trimming cost V 5 bases and J 7 bases; bases outside gene matches: 5. The CDR3 is 14 residues long. Germline CDR1 SNHLY, CDR2 FYNNEI. CDR3 residues: CASSTGTGEQPQHF. Written as DNA, the CDR3 is TGTGCCAGCAGTACCGGGACAGGGGAACAGCCCCAGCATTTT.

In its sample, this clonotype was seen a few times. The rearrangement links TRBV2 to TRBJ1-4; maybe TRBD1 (5 bases). The CDR3 has 14 amino acids. V was trimmed by 5 bases and J by 1 base, leaving 8 bases between them. The germline V gene has CDR1 SNHLY and CDR2 FYNNEI. The CDR3 reads CASSLGVTNEKLFF. The DNA of the CDR3 is TGTGCCAGCAGTCTGGGGGTAACTAATGAAAAACTGTTTTTT.

This clonotype was picked up a small number of times. The chain links TRBV7-6 to TRBJ2-1; no firm D call. CDR1 and CDR2 (germline): SGHVS, FNYEAQ. The length of the CDR3 is 11 residues. Trimming took 5 bases from V and 10 from J, leaving 9 bases between them. The CDR3 DNA is TGTGCCAGCAGCCCGGCAGCAGAGCAGTTCTTC. Residues: CASSPAAEQFF.

V gene TRBV12-3 or TRBV12-4 combines with J gene TRBJ2-2, with 10 bases fitting TRBD2. The V gene end was trimmed by 6 bases and the J gene end by 5 bases; junction bases not matched to a gene: 12. The CDR3 totals 17 residues. The CDR3 here is CASSHVGSGRGTGELFF. The DNA of the CDR3 is TGTGCCAGCAGCCATGTCGGGAGCGGGAGGGGAACCGGGGAGCTGTTTTTT.

This clonotype came up a few times. In DNA, the CDR3 is TGTGCCTGGACCACCGGGACTAGCGGGTATGAGCAGTTCTTC. Its translation is CAWTTGTSGYEQFF. This chain links TRBV30 with TRBJ2-1; TRBD2 aligns across 12 bases. Trimming at V came to 4 bases and at J to 8 bases, leaving 6 bases not matched to a gene. The CDR3 runs to 14 residues. CDR1 is GTSNPN and CDR2 is SVGIG in the germline V gene (reference sequence).

The rearrangement uses TRBV6-1 and TRBJ1-1; perhaps TRBD1 as D (5 bases). V gave up 5 bases and J gave up 5 bases, with 15 bases separating them. This CDR3 has 14 residues. Germline CDR1 MNHNS, CDR2 SASEGT. CDR3 DNA: TGTGCCAGCAGTTCCCGGACACCCAGGACTGAAGCTTTCTTT. As protein: CASSSRTPRTEAFF.

This clonotype was counted a few times. The V and J genes are TRBV19 and TRBJ2-2; D gene unclear. CDR1 and CDR2 (germline): LNHDA, SQIVND (reference sequence). CDR3 length: 16 residues. Trimming cost V 5 bases and J 1 base, with 14 bases left between them. The CDR3 region is CASSGFRQGNTGELFF. The CDR3 DNA sequence: TGTGCCAGTAGTGGCTTTCGCCAAGGGAACACCGGGGAGCTGTTTTTT.

The rearrangement links TRBV5-5 to TRBJ1-3, with 9 bases lining up with TRBD1. The V and J ends lost 4 bases and 7 bases, in that order; junction bases with no gene match: 6. The CDR3 is 14 amino acids. The germline CDR1 and CDR2 sequences are SGHKS and YYEKEE (reference sequence). The CDR3 DNA sequence: TGTGCCAGCAGCAAGAACAGGGGGCTGAACACCATATATTTT. It codes for CASSKNRGLNTIYF.

The rearrangement joins TRBV28 to TRBJ1-2, with 7 bases fitting TRBD1. Trimming removed 4 bases from V and 5 bases from J; junction bases left unmatched: 10. The CDR3 runs 15 residues. Germline loops: CDR1 MDHEN, CDR2 SYDVKM. Here the CDR3 reads CASSSSRGGVYGYTF. CDR3 coding DNA: TGTGCCAGCAGTTCGTCCAGGGGGGGCGTTTATGGCTACACCTTC.

The rearrangement joins TRBV18 to TRBJ2-1; D is ambiguous. Germline loops: CDR1 KGHSH, CDR2 LQKENI. V was trimmed by 5 bases and J by 4 bases, leaving 3 bases between them. The CDR3 is 11 residues long. CDR3 residues: CASSEYNEQFF. CDR3 sequence (DNA): TGTGCCAGCTCAGAATACAATGAGCAGTTCTTC.

This clonotype was seen a single time. The junction and the germline gene differ at one end; a read error may be behind it. The genes are TRBV11-2 and TRBJ1-2, with 9 bases that match TRBD1. The CDR3 is 13 amino acids. Germline loops: CDR1 SGHAT, CDR2 FQNNGV. The CDR3 loop reads CASSRDRDYGCTF. CDR3 DNA sequence: TGTGCCAGCAGCCGGGACAGGGACTATGGCTGCACCTTC.

This clonotype has just a few counts. The chain carries TRBV28 and TRBJ2-5, with a weak D call TRBD2 (5 bases). The CDR3 consists of 11 residues. Trimming removed 8 bases at V and 5 bases at J, with 9 bases between. Germline CDR1 is MDHEN and CDR2 is SYDVKM. The CDR3, as DNA: TGTGCCAGCGGGAGCTTGGAGACCCAGTACTTC. It codes for CASGSLETQYF.

This clonotype was observed a single time. At one end, the junction sequence differs from germline, possibly due to a read error. The rearrangement links TRBV28 to TRBJ2-3; TRBD1 aligns across 10 bases. In germline, CDR1 is MDHEN, CDR2 SYDVKM. CDR3 length equals 15 residues. The chain's CDR3 is CANSLGQGNTDTQYF. As DNA, the CDR3 is TGTGCCAACAGTTTGGGACAGGGGAACACAGATACGCAGTATTTT.

With respect to this clonotype: It may be a read error: a sequence one base away is much more abundant. The chain employs TRBV18 and TRBJ2-5; TRBD2 matches 8 bases. V lost 5 bases and J lost 9; bases outside the gene matches: 14. Germline V gene data show CDR1 as KGHSH and CDR2 as LQKENI. There are 15 residues in the CDR3. The CDR3 DNA is TGTGCCAGCTCATCTTCGGGACTAGTGATGGAGGCCCAGTACTTC. Translation gives CASSSSGLVMEAQYF.

Worth noting for this clonotype: This may be a read error, as it is one base from a much larger clone. The chain links TRBV3-1 to TRBJ2-1; D is ambiguous. CDR1 LGHDT and CDR2 YNNKEL come from the germline V gene (reference sequence). This CDR3 spans 12 amino acids. The CDR3, as DNA: TGTACCAGCAGCCCAGACTACAATGAGCAGTTCTTC. Its translation is CTSSPDYNEQFF.

This clonotype was seen only a few times. CDR3 sequence (DNA): TGTGCCACCAGTGACAACGGAGCGCCTAGCACAGATACGCAGTATTTT. This gives the protein CATSDNGAPSTDTQYF. J is TRBJ2-3 and V is TRBV24-1; no definite D call. The CDR3 has 16 residues. The V gene's germline CDR1 is KGHDR and CDR2 SFDVKD. Trimming took 4 bases from V and 0 from J, leaving 13 bases between them.

To note about this clonotype: This sequence may be a read error, since a much larger clone differs from it by one base. V usage is TRBV5-1 and J usage is TRBJ2-7; 7 nucleotides line up with TRBD1. Germline trimming cut 3 bases from V and 7 bases from J; bases unmatched to any gene: 7. Per the germline V gene, CDR1 is SGHRS and CDR2 is YFSETQ. This CDR3 comprises 13 residues. CDR3 residues: CASSSRDSSEQYF. The CDR3 nucleotides are TGCGCCAGCAGCTCCCGGGACAGTAGTGAGCAGTACTTC.

This clonotype has just a few counts. The chain couples TRBV19 to TRBJ2-1, with 7 positions matching TRBD2. J gave up 9 bases and V 7 bases, and 12 bases lay outside the gene matches. CDR1 and CDR2 from the germline V gene are LNHDA and SQIVND (reference sequence). The CDR3 has 14 amino acids. In DNA form, the CDR3 reads TGTGCCAGTAAGAGGAGGGAGGGGCATTTTGAGCAGTTCTTC. Amino acids: CASKRREGHFEQFF. The variable domain in full, completed from reference TRBV19 and TRBJ2-1, reads DGGITQSPKYLFRKEGQNVTLSCEQNLNHDAMYWYRQDPGQGLRLIYYSQIVNDFQKGDIAEGYSVSREKKESFPLTVTSAQKNPTAFYLCASKRREGHFEQFFGPGTRLTVL.

The chain couples TRBV6-4 to TRBJ1-3; TRBD1 is a possible D gene (6 bases). Between the trimmed V and J ends, which lost 8 bases and 6 bases, there was a span of 14 bases. Germline lookup yields CDR1 MRHNA and CDR2 SNTAGT. This CDR3 spans 13 amino acids. CDR3 sequence reads: CASQQGMENTIYF. The CDR3, as DNA: TGTGCCAGCCAACAGGGCATGGAAAACACCATATATTTT.

This clonotype was seen at least ten times. The chain carries TRBV30 and TRBJ2-3; TRBD2 matches at 10 bases. The V gene's germline CDR1 is GTSNPN and CDR2 SVGIG (reference sequence). V lost 2 bases to trimming and J lost 1 base; unmatched junction nucleotides: 3. The CDR3 is 15 amino acids. CDR3 loop: CAWSPAGGGTDTQYF. The CDR3 region has the DNA TGTGCCTGGAGTCCAGCGGGAGGGGGCACAGATACGCAGTATTTT.

V gene TRBV4-1 combines with J gene TRBJ2-3; D is undetermined. The CDR3 covers 14 residues. CDR1 and CDR2 from the germline V gene are MGHRA and YSYEKL. Trimming stripped 0 bases from V and 0 bases from J, with 4 bases between. The CDR3 DNA sequence: TGCGCCAGCAGCCAAGAGCGGAGCACAGATACGCAGTATTTT. Its protein is CASSQERSTDTQYF.

The chain couples TRBV3-1 to TRBJ2-1; D perhaps matches TRBD2 (5 bases). CDR3 length equals 15 residues. The V end was cut by 1 base, the J end by 7 bases, with 14 bases between. The germline CDR1 and CDR2 sequences are LGHDT and YNNKEL (reference sequence). The CDR3 spells CASSQAHSGLNEQFF. In DNA form, the CDR3 reads TGTGCCAGCAGCCAAGCCCACTCGGGGTTAAATGAGCAGTTCTTC.

This clonotype occurred many times. The gene calls are TRBV12-3 or TRBV12-4 and TRBJ1-1, with D possibly being TRBD1 (6 bases). CDR3 size: 14 residues. V lost 1 base and J lost 0, with 6 bases in between. Here the CDR3 reads CASSLGTVNTEAFF. CDR3 bases: TGTGCCAGCAGTTTAGGGACAGTGAACACTGAAGCTTTCTTT.

The sample holds a few counts of this clonotype. The CDR3 DNA reads as TGCGCCAGCAGCTCACGGGGCCGGTATGAGCAGTTCTTC. It encodes CASSSRGRYEQFF. V and J are TRBV5-1 and TRBJ2-1; the D call may be TRBD1 or TRBD2 (5 bases each). CDR3 size: 13 residues. Germline V gene lookup returns CDR1 SGHRS and CDR2 YFSETQ. Trimming took 3 bases from V and 8 from J, leaving 12 bases between them.

A few counts support this clonotype. This chain links TRBV19 with TRBJ1-2; D may be TRBD1 (6 bases). Between the trimmed V and J ends, which lost 6 bases and 1 base, there was a span of 12 bases. The CDR3 runs to 14 residues. Per the germline V gene, CDR1 is LNHDA and CDR2 is SQIVND (reference sequence). The CDR3 DNA follows: TGTGCCAGTAGACCGGACAGATATAACTATGGCTACACCTTC. Translated, it gives CASRPDRYNYGYTF.

The genes are TRBV5-1 and TRBJ2-1; weak D call: TRBD2 (7 bases). The germline V gene encodes CDR1 SGHRS and CDR2 YFSETQ. Trimming removed 0 bases at V and 9 bases at J, with 13 bases between. This CDR3 comprises 14 residues. CDR3 DNA sequence: TGCGCCAGCAGCTTGGGGGGCGGGGGCGGTGAGCAGTTCTTC. It codes for CASSLGGGGGEQFF.

V gene TRBV12-3 or TRBV12-4 combines with J gene TRBJ1-2, with TRBD1 identical over 7 bases. This CDR3 comprises 14 residues. The junction had 7 bases not matched to a gene; V was cut back by 5 bases and J by 4 bases. The CDR3 DNA follows: TGTGCCAGCAGTCAGGGACAGAGCCCCTATGGCTACACCTTC. It encodes CASSQGQSPYGYTF.